This is a list of T cell receptor beta chains from one sample in a study of a mutant IDH1 vaccine in newly diagnosed glioma. Using immunoSEQ multiplex PCR, the repertoire was profiled, and TCRdb retains in-frame clones only, with some absent. The sample consists of about 50,000 clones, approximately 71% of them appearing once. Antigen specificity for these receptors is unknown. Sequencing was performed on PBMCs, taken from a glioma patient whose treatment included an IDH1 peptide vaccine. These receptor sequences come from a man aged 50-59 years with glioma. Each CDR3 is given with its conserved first and last residue. Each record gives: CDR3 protein, CDR3 DNA, D gene, V gene, clone size, J gene, CDR3 length. D genes are given only for firm matches. Expanded clones get a size class; other rows say once, few or many, or leave the size out.

CDR3aa: CASSIVESGNEKLFF; CDR3nt: TGTGCCAGTAGTATTGTGGAATCGGGGAATGAAAAACTGTTTTTT; d_gene: .; v_gene: TRBV19; abundance: .; j_gene: TRBJ1-4; len: 15
CDR3aa: CASSQSYYSLANTEAFF; CDR3nt: TGTGCCAGCAGCCAATCCTATTACAGTTTGGCGAACACTGAAGCTTTCTTT; d_gene: .; v_gene: TRBV16; abundance: .; j_gene: TRBJ1-1; len: 17
CDR3aa: CASAGANYGYTF; CDR3nt: TGTGCCTCGGCCGGGGCAAACTATGGCTACACCTTC; d_gene: .; v_gene: TRBV10-3; abundance: .; j_gene: TRBJ1-2; len: 12
CDR3aa: CASSIGVTRGQGPQHF; CDR3nt: TGTGCCAGTAGTATCGGGGTGACACGGGGCCAGGGGCCCCAGCATTTT; d_gene: .; v_gene: TRBV19; abundance: .; j_gene: TRBJ1-5; len: 16
CDR3aa: CASSQNKAPGELFF; CDR3nt: TGCGCCAGCAGCCAAAATAAGGCACCCGGGGAGCTGTTTTTT; d_gene: .; v_gene: TRBV4-3; abundance: .; j_gene: TRBJ2-2; len: 14
CDR3aa: CASSVRDGQYF; CDR3nt: TGTGCCAGCAGTGTGCGGGACGGGCAGTACTTC; d_gene: .; v_gene: TRBV2; abundance: .; j_gene: TRBJ2-7; len: 11
CDR3aa: CAISVDRGRVSTAYGYTF; CDR3nt: TGTGCCATCAGCGTCGACAGGGGGCGGGTTTCAACAGCCTATGGCTACACCTTC; d_gene: TRBD1; v_gene: TRBV10-3; abundance: .; j_gene: TRBJ1-2; len: 18
CDR3aa: CASSQANWDINQPQHF; CDR3nt: TGCGCCAGCAGCCAAGCTAATTGGGACATTAATCAGCCCCAGCATTTT; d_gene: .; v_gene: TRBV4-1; abundance: .; j_gene: TRBJ1-5; len: 16
CDR3aa: CASSSSGHNEQFF; CDR3nt: TGTGCCAGCAGTTCTTCAGGGCACAATGAGCAGTTCTTC; d_gene: .; v_gene: TRBV6-1; abundance: .; j_gene: TRBJ2-1; len: 13
CDR3aa: CASGLYGTSELFF; CDR3nt: TGTGCTAGTGGTTTGTATGGGACATCAGAGCTGTTTTTT; d_gene: .; v_gene: TRBV12-5; abundance: .; j_gene: TRBJ2-2; len: 13
CDR3aa: CASSPFTENTEAFF; CDR3nt: TGTGCCAGCAGTCCCTTTACGGAGAACACTGAAGCTTTCTTT; d_gene: .; v_gene: TRBV7-9; abundance: .; j_gene: TRBJ1-1; len: 14
CDR3aa: CASPRVREETQYF; CDR3nt: TGCGCCAGCCCGCGGGTCAGGGAGGAGACCCAGTACTTC; d_gene: .; v_gene: TRBV5-1; abundance: .; j_gene: TRBJ2-5; len: 13
CDR3aa: CASSGTRDQPQHF; CDR3nt: TGCGCCAGCAGTGGTACAAGAGATCAGCCCCAGCATTTT; d_gene: .; v_gene: TRBV10-2; abundance: few; j_gene: TRBJ1-5; len: 13
CDR3aa: CASSLQGFQGEAFF; CDR3nt: TGTGCCAGCAGCCTACAGGGCTTTCAGGGGGAAGCTTTCTTT; d_gene: .; v_gene: TRBV5-4; abundance: .; j_gene: TRBJ1-1; len: 14
CDR3aa: CASSPEAGRGIQYF; CDR3nt: TGTGCCAGCAGCCCCGAGGCGGGAAGGGGCATTCAGTACTTC; d_gene: .; v_gene: TRBV7-9; abundance: .; j_gene: TRBJ2-4; len: 14
CDR3aa: CASSFYGRLLENTEAFF; CDR3nt: TGTGCCAGCAGCTTTTATGGACGTCTCCTAGAGAACACTGAAGCTTTCTTT; d_gene: .; v_gene: TRBV7-2; abundance: .; j_gene: TRBJ1-1; len: 17
CDR3aa: CASSVWDRVTGELFF; CDR3nt: TGTGCCAGCAGCGTTTGGGACAGGGTGACCGGGGAGCTGTTTTTT; d_gene: TRBD1; v_gene: TRBV9; abundance: .; j_gene: TRBJ2-2; len: 15
CDR3aa: CASSLMDGPYEQYF; CDR3nt: TGTGCCAGCAGCTTAATGGACGGGCCCTACGAGCAGTACTTC; d_gene: .; v_gene: TRBV11-2; abundance: .; j_gene: TRBJ2-7; len: 14
CDR3aa: CASSEGQAASYEQYF; CDR3nt: TGTGCCAGCAGCGAGGGACAGGCAGCCTCCTACGAGCAGTACTTC; d_gene: TRBD1; v_gene: TRBV9; abundance: .; j_gene: TRBJ2-7; len: 15
CDR3aa: CASSAQPYGAYEQYF; CDR3nt: TGTGCCAGTAGTGCCCAACCGTACGGTGCCTACGAGCAGTACTTC; d_gene: .; v_gene: TRBV19; abundance: .; j_gene: TRBJ2-7; len: 15
CDR3aa: CASSQVGGGSEKLFF; CDR3nt: TGCGCCAGCAGCCAAGTAGGCGGTGGCAGTGAAAAACTGTTTTTT; d_gene: .; v_gene: TRBV4-1; abundance: .; j_gene: TRBJ1-4; len: 15
CDR3aa: CASSSPSGPGLGEQYF; CDR3nt: TGTGCCAGCAGTTCCCCCTCGGGACCAGGACTTGGCGAGCAGTACTTC; d_gene: .; v_gene: TRBV6-5; abundance: .; j_gene: TRBJ2-7; len: 16
CDR3aa: CASLSGASRYGYTF; CDR3nt: TGTGCCAGTTTGTCGGGGGCCTCTAGGTATGGCTACACCTTC; d_gene: .; v_gene: TRBV6-4; abundance: .; j_gene: TRBJ1-2; len: 14
CDR3aa: CAISDWGGSSYEQYF; CDR3nt: TGTGCCATCAGTGACTGGGGCGGTAGCTCCTACGAGCAGTACTTC; d_gene: .; v_gene: TRBV10-3; abundance: .; j_gene: TRBJ2-7; len: 15
CDR3aa: CSVEDRAGGQPQHF; CDR3nt: TGCAGCGTTGAAGATCGGGCAGGGGGTCAGCCCCAGCATTTT; d_gene: TRBD1; v_gene: TRBV29-1; abundance: few; j_gene: TRBJ1-5; len: 14
CDR3aa: CASQLGGEYYGYTF; CDR3nt: TGTGCCAGCCAACTCGGAGGGGAGTACTATGGCTACACCTTC; d_gene: .; v_gene: TRBV6-1; abundance: .; j_gene: TRBJ1-2; len: 14
CDR3aa: CASSQSGNLDSPLHF; CDR3nt: TGTGCCAGTAGTCAATCCGGCAATCTTGATTCACCCCTCCACTTT; d_gene: .; v_gene: TRBV19; abundance: .; j_gene: TRBJ1-6; len: 15